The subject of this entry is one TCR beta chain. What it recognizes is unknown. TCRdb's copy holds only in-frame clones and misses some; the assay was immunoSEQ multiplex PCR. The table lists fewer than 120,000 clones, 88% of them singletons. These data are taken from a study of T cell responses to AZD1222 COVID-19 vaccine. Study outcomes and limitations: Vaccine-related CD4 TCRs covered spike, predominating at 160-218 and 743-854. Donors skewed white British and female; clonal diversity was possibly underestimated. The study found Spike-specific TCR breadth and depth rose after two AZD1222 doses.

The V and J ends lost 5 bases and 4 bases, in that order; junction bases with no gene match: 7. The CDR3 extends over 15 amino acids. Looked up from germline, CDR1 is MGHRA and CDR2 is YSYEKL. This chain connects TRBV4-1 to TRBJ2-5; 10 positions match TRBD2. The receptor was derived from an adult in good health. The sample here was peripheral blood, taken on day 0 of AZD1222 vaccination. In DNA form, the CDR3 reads TGCGCCAGCAGCATACCGGGACTAGCGCGAGAGACCCAGTACTTC. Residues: CASSIPGLARETQYF.